Shown below are 20 T cell receptor beta chains from a single sample sequenced in a study of blood T cells in healthy people across ages. Combining a sample-barcoded 5' primer with a J-beta primer mix, a second PCR ran for about 6 to 11 cycles. TCRdb fed the 5' RACE reads into MiXCR, producing one record per CDR3 protein. Here the sample spans fewer than 1 million distinct CDR3 sequences, under 55% being singletons. The sequenced material came from blood. These receptors all come from a man aged 60 to 75 in good health.

The J gene is TRBJ2-7, the V gene TRBV7-2; D gene uncertain. The CDR3 is made up of 15 amino acids. V lost 2 bases to trimming and J lost 0 bases, with 11 bases between them. Germline CDR1 and CDR2: SGHTA and FQGNSA. In DNA form, the CDR3 reads TGTGCCAGCAGCTTAAGTGCCTCAACCTCCTACGAGCAGTACTTC. Its protein is CASSLSASTSYEQYF. Together with reference TRBV7-2 and TRBJ2-7, the CDR3 gives the full variable domain: GAGVSQSPSNKVTEKGKDVELRCDPISGHTALYWYRQSLGQGLEFLIYFQGNSAPDKSGLPSDRFSAERTGGSVSTLTIQRTQQEDSAVYLCASSLSASTSYEQYFGPGTRLTVT.

The genes are TRBV6-5 and TRBJ1-2; D remains unclear. The CDR3 loop spans 16 amino acids. V was shortened by 2 bases and J by 3 bases, with 16 bases between the two germline ends. Germline values: CDR1 MNHEY, CDR2 SVGAGI. The CDR3 DNA is TGTGCCAGCAGTTACCGGGGTTTAATGGACCACTATGGCTACACCTTC. This sequence encodes CASSYRGLMDHYGYTF.

This chain connects TRBV7-2 to TRBJ2-7; 7 bases are a match to TRBD2. J was trimmed by 7 bases and V by 1 base; bases with no gene match: 7. Germline-derived CDR1 and CDR2 are SGHTA and FQGNSA. The CDR3 runs 14 residues. The CDR3 DNA follows: TGTGCCAGCAGCTTAGAGGCTACAGCGGGGGAGCAGTACTTC. Translation gives CASSLEATAGEQYF.

This chain uses TRBV7-9 with TRBJ2-1; weak D call: TRBD1 (6 bases). The germline V gene encodes CDR1 SEHNR and CDR2 FQNEAQ (reference sequence). The CDR3 is 13 amino acids. Trimming shortened V by 2 bases and J by 9 bases, and 11 bases separated the two germline ends. The CDR3 region is CASSLKGDCEQFF. DNA of the CDR3: TGTGCCAGCAGCTTAAAGGGGGATTGTGAGCAGTTCTTC. Variable domain in full (rest from reference TRBV7-9 and TRBJ2-1): DTGVSQNPRHKITKRGQNVTFRCDPISEHNRLYWYRQTLGQGPEFLTYFQNEAQLEKSRLLSDRFSAERPKGSFSTLEIQRTEQGDSAMYLCASSLKGDCEQFFGPGTRLTVL.

This clonotype was counted only a few times. V gene TRBV7-2 combines with J gene TRBJ2-7; tentative D call: TRBD2 (6 bases). CDR3 length: 15 residues. Trimming pared 6 bases from V and 5 bases from J, leaving 20 bases between. CDR1 is SGHTA and CDR2 is FQGNSA in the germline V gene. The CDR3 DNA is TGTGCCAGCAGGTTGGCGGGGCCCGGGGGTGACGAGCAGTACTTC. Amino acid sequence: CASRLAGPGGDEQYF.

This clonotype was detected once. The gene calls are TRBV7-2 and TRBJ2-4; 8 bases align to TRBD1. The J call may not be correct, given that the DNA end is closer to TRBJ2-7. Germline V gene data show CDR1 as SGHTA and CDR2 as FQGNSA. The CDR3 is 15 amino acids. The CDR3 DNA is TGTGCCAGCAGCTTAGGACAGGGGTCCCCCGACGAGCAGTACTTC. It codes for CASSLGQGSPDEQYF.

This rearrangement joins TRBV5-1 to TRBJ2-3, with 7 positions matching TRBD1. This CDR3 is built from 15 residues. V trimming: 0 bases; J trimming: 5 bases; junction bases outside the gene matches: 6. Looked up from germline, CDR1 is SGHRS and CDR2 is YFSETQ. The chain's CDR3 is CASSLAQGQRDTQYF. The CDR3 bases are TGCGCCAGCAGCTTGGCACAGGGGCAGAGAGATACGCAGTATTTT.

The chain recombines TRBV2 with TRBJ2-5; D might be TRBD2 (7 bases). The CDR3 runs to 14 residues. Per germline, CDR1 SNHLY and CDR2 FYNNEI. The V end was cut by 8 bases, the J end by 2 bases, with 15 bases between. CDR3 loop: CASGGGRPQETQYF. DNA for the CDR3: TGTGCCAGCGGGGGGGGCAGGCCACAAGAGACCCAGTACTTC.

For the CDR3, the DNA is TGCAGTATTGGGGGCCGGGGCGAGACCCAGTACTTC. Amino acids: CSIGGRGETQYF. The chain recombines TRBV20-1 with TRBJ2-5, with D possibly matching TRBD1 (6 bases). Trimming took 8 bases from V and 5 from J, leaving 15 bases between them. From germline, CDR1 is DFQATT and CDR2 SNEGSKA (reference sequence). This CDR3 contains 12 residues.

As for this clonotype: One end of the junction does not line up with germline, which may come from a read error. The rearrangement links TRBV4-1 to TRBJ1-6, with a weak D call TRBD1 (6 bases). CDR1 is MGHRA and CDR2 is YSYEKL in the germline V gene. The CDR3 length is 16 residues. The CDR3 region is CASSQDLDRYNSPLHF. In DNA form, the CDR3 reads TGCGCCAGCAGCCAAGATCTGGACAGATATAACTCACCCCTCCACTTT.

The gene calls are TRBV20-1 and TRBJ1-2; maybe TRBD1 (6 bases). Germline V gives CDR1 DFQATT, CDR2 SNEGSKA (reference sequence). CDR3 length equals 16 residues. Trimming shortened V by 3 bases and J by 0 bases, and 17 bases separated the two germline ends. The CDR3 DNA reads TGCAGTGCTAGTGCCCGGGACACTACAGCTAACTATGGCTACACCTTC. It yields the protein CSASARDTTANYGYTF.

The chain carries TRBV19 and TRBJ2-1; 12 bases are a match to TRBD2. V was pared by 5 bases and J by 3 bases, with 11 bases of the junction left unmatched. Germline V gene data show CDR1 as LNHDA and CDR2 as SQIVND (reference sequence). CDR3 size: 18 residues. The CDR3 here is CASSQIRASGGDYNEQFF. CDR3 in DNA: TGTGCCAGTAGTCAAATACGGGCTAGCGGGGGGGACTACAATGAGCAGTTCTTC.

The V and J genes are TRBV20-1 and TRBJ2-1, with a tentative D call TRBD1 (5 bases). Germline V CDR1 and CDR2: DFQATT, SNEGSKA (reference sequence). V lost 0 bases and J 7 bases, leaving 19 bases between the germline ends. There are 16 residues in the CDR3. CDR3 DNA: TGCAGTGCTAGAGAATCCCGGACAACAATTGGGAATGAGCAGTTCTTC. Encoded protein: CSARESRTTIGNEQFF.

As for this clonotype: This may arise from a read error, as a much more abundant clone is one base away. The chain couples TRBV29-1 to TRBJ2-4; 11 bases are a match to TRBD2. The J call may be mistaken, given a closer DNA end match to TRBJ2-7. The CDR3 consists of 18 residues. CDR1 and CDR2 from the germline V gene are SQVTM and ANQGSEA. CDR3: CSVQGLGLAGTHLYEQYF. CDR3 sequence (DNA): TGCAGCGTTCAGGGTTTAGGACTAGCGGGCACGCATCTCTACGAGCAGTACTTC.

This clonotype has just a few counts. V usage is TRBV20-1 and J usage is TRBJ2-1, with TRBD2 matching over 8 bases. The germline V gene has CDR1 DFQATT and CDR2 SNEGSKA (reference sequence). The CDR3 spans 17 residues. Trimming removed 2 bases from V and 9 bases from J; junction bases left unmatched: 18. Here the CDR3 reads CSARTPASGPTGAEQFF. CDR3 nucleotide sequence: TGCAGTGCTAGAACCCCGGCTAGCGGGCCCACCGGAGCTGAGCAGTTCTTC.

The chain carries TRBV7-9 and TRBJ1-6; D perhaps matches TRBD1 (5 bases). Germline V CDR1 and CDR2: SEHNR, FQNEAQ (reference sequence). There are 17 residues in the CDR3. V was cut by 1 base and J by 13 bases, with 23 bases left in between. In nucleotides, the CDR3 is TGTGCCAGCAGCTTAGGCCCCGCGTTCCGGGGCCCAATCCCCCTCCACTTT. It yields the protein CASSLGPAFRGPIPLHF.

This clonotype was recorded a few times. The chain carries TRBV3-1 and TRBJ2-6; D remains ambiguous. In germline, CDR1 is LGHDT, CDR2 YNNKEL (reference sequence). The CDR3 is 14 amino acids. The V end was cut by 0 bases, the J end by 8 bases, with 8 bases between. DNA for the CDR3: TGTGCCAGCAGCCAAGATATGGGATCCAACGTCCTGACTTTC. Translation: CASSQDMGSNVLTF.

The J gene is TRBJ2-5, the V gene TRBV7-9, with a tentative D call TRBD2 (5 bases). Germline CDR1 SEHNR, CDR2 FQNEAQ (reference sequence). V lost 5 bases and J lost 5, with 12 bases in between. The length of the CDR3 is 13 residues. For the CDR3, the DNA is TGTGCCAGCAGCGTAACTAGGATGGAGACCCAGTACTTC. Translated: CASSVTRMETQYF.

The rearrangement links TRBV20-1 to TRBJ2-4; 15 positions agree with TRBD2. CDR1 and CDR2 from the germline V gene are DFQATT and SNEGSKA (reference sequence). V was clipped by 2 bases and J by 15 bases; unmatched bases: 17. The CDR3 has 17 amino acids. The CDR3 sequence is CSARTGTSGGLGETRYF. The CDR3 DNA reads TGCAGTGCTAGAACAGGGACTAGCGGGGGGTTGGGGGAGACCCGGTACTTC.

This clonotype showed up just a few times. The chain recombines TRBV28 with TRBJ1-2; tentatively, D is TRBD1 (6 bases). The V and J ends lost 3 bases and 6 bases respectively, with 20 bases between them. CDR3 length: 16 amino acids. Germline V gives CDR1 MDHEN, CDR2 SYDVKM. This CDR3 reads CASSFPPQRTVDGYTF. The CDR3 nucleotides are TGTGCCAGCAGTTTCCCCCCCCAACGGACAGTGGATGGCTACACCTTC.